This T cell receptor beta chain came from a study of T cells after yellow fever vaccination. TCRdb fed the 5' RACE reads into MiXCR, producing one record per CDR3 protein. The sample includes roughly 180,000 distinct CDR3 sequences, approximately 6% seen only once; the top ten take less than 3.5%. Germline CDR1 reads MNHNS; CDR2 reads SASEGT. The trim removed 3 bases at V and 7 bases at J, leaving 8 bases unmatched. CDR3 length: 15 residues. The rearrangement joins TRBV6-1 to TRBJ1-1; 10 bases fit TRBD1. This receptor was taken from a man in his late teens or twenties who received the YFV17D yellow fever vaccine. The sample here was CD4+ T cells sorted from PBMCs, taken on the day of the first yellow fever vaccination. The CDR3 reads CASSEPSGTGVEAFF. In nucleotides, the CDR3 is TGTGCCAGCAGTGAGCCCTCCGGGACAGGGGTTGAAGCTTTCTTT.